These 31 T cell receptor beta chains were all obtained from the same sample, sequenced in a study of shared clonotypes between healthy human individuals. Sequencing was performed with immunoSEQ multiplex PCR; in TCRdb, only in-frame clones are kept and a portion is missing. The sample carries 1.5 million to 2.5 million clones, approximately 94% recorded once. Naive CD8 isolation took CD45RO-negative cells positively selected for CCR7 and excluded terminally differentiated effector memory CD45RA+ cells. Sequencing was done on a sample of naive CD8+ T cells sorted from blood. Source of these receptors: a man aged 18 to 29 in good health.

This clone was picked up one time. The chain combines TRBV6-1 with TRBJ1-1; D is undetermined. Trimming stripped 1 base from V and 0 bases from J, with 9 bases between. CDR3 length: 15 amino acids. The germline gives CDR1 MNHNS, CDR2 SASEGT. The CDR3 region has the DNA TGTGCCAGCAGTGAAGGAGATTCACTGAACACTGAAGCTTTCTTT. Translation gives CASSEGDSLNTEAFF.

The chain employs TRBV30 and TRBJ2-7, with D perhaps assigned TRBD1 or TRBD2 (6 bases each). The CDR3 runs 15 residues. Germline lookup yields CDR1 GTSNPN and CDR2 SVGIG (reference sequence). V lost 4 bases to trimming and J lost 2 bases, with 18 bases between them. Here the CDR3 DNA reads TGTGCCTGGAATGGGGGGCAGCATATAACCTACGAGCAGTACTTC. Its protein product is CAWNGGQHITYEQYF.

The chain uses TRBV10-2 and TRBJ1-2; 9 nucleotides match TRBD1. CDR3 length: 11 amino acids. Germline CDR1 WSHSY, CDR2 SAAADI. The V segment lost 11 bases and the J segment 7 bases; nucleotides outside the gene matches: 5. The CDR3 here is CASQGAAGYTF. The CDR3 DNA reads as TGCGCCTCACAGGGGGCGGCTGGCTACACCTTC.

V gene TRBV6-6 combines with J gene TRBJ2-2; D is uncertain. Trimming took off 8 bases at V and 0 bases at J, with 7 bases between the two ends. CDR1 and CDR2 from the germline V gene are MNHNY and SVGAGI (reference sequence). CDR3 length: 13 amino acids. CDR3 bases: TGTGCCAGCGTAAATCCGAACACCGGGGAGCTGTTTTTT. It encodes CASVNPNTGELFF.

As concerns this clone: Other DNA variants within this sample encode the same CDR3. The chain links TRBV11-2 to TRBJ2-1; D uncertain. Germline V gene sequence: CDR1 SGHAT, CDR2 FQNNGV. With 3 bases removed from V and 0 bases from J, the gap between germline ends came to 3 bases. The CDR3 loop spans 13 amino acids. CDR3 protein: CASSFGSYNEQFF. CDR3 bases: TGTGCCAGCAGCTTCGGCTCCTACAATGAGCAGTTCTTC.

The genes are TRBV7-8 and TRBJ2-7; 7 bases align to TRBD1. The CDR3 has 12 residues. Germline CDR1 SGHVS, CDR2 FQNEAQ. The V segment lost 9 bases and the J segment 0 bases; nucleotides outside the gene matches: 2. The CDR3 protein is CASGTDSYEQYF. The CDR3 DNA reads TGTGCCAGTGGGACAGACTCCTACGAGCAGTACTTC.

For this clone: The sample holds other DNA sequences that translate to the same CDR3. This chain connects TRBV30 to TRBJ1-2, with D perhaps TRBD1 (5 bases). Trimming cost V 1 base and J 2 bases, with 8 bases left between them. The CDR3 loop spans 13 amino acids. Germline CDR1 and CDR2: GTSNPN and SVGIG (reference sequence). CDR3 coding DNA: TGTGCCTGGAGTGCCGGGGGAAACTATGGCTACACCTTC. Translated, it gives CAWSAGGNYGYTF. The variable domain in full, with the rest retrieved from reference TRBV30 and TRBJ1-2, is SQTIHQWPATLVQPVGSPLSLECTVEGTSNPNLYWYRQAAGRGLQLLFYSVGIGQISSEVPQNLSASRPQDRQFILSSKKLLLSDSGFYLCAWSAGGNYGYTFGSGTRLTVV.

For the CDR3, the DNA is TGCGCCAGCAGCCAAGAACTAGGAACCTACGAGCAGTACTTC. Translated, it gives CASSQELGTYEQYF. The chain is built from TRBV4-3 and TRBJ2-7; perhaps TRBD2 as D (5 bases). Germline V gene data show CDR1 as LGHNA and CDR2 as YSLEER. Trimming removed 0 bases from V and 2 bases from J, with 8 bases in between. This CDR3 region has 14 residues.

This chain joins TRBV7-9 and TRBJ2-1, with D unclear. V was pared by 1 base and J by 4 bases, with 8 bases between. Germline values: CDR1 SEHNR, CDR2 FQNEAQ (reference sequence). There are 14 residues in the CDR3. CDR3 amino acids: CASSLVTEYNEQFF. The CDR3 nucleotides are TGTGCCAGCAGCTTAGTCACAGAATACAATGAGCAGTTCTTC. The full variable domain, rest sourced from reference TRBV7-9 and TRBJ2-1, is DTGVSQNPRHKITKRGQNVTFRCDPISEHNRLYWYRQTLGQGPEFLTYFQNEAQLEKSRLLSDRFSAERPKGSFSTLEIQRTEQGDSAMYLCASSLVTEYNEQFFGPGTRLTVL.

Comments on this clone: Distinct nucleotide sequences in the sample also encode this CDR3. The CDR3 DNA follows: TGTGCCAGCAGCTTAAGCTCCTACGAGCAGTACTTC. Residues: CASSLSSYEQYF. The V gene is TRBV5-4, the J gene TRBJ2-7; D remains ambiguous. CDR3 length: 12 residues. CDR1 is SGHNT, CDR2 YYREEE, per germline (reference sequence). V was shortened by 2 bases and J by 0 bases, with 3 bases between the two germline ends.

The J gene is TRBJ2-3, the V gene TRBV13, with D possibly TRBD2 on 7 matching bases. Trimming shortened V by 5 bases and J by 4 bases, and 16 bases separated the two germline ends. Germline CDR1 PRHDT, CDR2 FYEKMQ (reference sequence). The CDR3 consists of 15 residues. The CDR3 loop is CASSAQLGGADTQYF. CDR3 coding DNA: TGTGCCAGCAGCGCTCAACTAGGGGGGGCAGATACGCAGTATTTT.

The CDR3 here is CASWSRSDNEQFF. In DNA, the CDR3 is TGTGCCAGCTGGTCCAGGAGCGACAATGAGCAGTTCTTC. The chain carries TRBV27 and TRBJ2-1, with no clear D. Germline V gene lookup returns CDR1 MNHEY and CDR2 SMNVEV (reference sequence). V was trimmed by 8 bases and J by 5 bases, leaving 13 bases between them. CDR3 length equals 13 residues.

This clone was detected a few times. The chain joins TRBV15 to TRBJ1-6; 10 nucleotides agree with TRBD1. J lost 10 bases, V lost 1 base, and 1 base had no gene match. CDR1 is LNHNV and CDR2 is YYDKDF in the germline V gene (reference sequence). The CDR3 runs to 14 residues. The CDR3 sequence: CATSRATGGSPLHF. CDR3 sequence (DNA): TGTGCCACCAGCAGAGCGACAGGGGGCTCACCCCTCCACTTT.

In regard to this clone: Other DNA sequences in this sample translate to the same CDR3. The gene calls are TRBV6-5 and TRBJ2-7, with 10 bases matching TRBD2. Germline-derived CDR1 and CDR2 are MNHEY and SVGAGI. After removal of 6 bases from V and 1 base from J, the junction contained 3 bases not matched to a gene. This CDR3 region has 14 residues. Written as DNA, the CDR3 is TGTGCCAGCAGCCTAGCGGGGGATTCCTACGAGCAGTACTTC. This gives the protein CASSLAGDSYEQYF.

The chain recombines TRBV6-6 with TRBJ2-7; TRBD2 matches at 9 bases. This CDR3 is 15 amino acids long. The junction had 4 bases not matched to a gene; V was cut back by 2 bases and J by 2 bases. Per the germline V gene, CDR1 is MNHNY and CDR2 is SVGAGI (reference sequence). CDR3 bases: TGTGCCAGCAGTTACAGTTCTAGCGGGGCCTACGAGCAGTACTTC. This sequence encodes CASSYSSSGAYEQYF.

The CDR3 sequence: CASRILQGDTEAFF. CDR3 nucleotide sequence: TGTGCCAGTAGAATTTTACAGGGGGACACTGAAGCTTTCTTT. The chain joins TRBV19 to TRBJ1-1, with TRBD1 identical over 8 bases. This CDR3 comprises 14 residues. Germline assignment: CDR1 LNHDA and CDR2 SQIVND (reference sequence). The ends lost 6 bases at V and 3 bases at J; junction bases unmatched: 6.

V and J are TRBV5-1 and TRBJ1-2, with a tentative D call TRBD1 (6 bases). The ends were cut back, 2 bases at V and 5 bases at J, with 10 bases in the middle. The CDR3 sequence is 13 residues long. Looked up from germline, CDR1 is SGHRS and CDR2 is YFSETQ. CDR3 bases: TGCGCCAGCAGCTTTAACCAGGGGTATGGCTACACCTTC. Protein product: CASSFNQGYGYTF.

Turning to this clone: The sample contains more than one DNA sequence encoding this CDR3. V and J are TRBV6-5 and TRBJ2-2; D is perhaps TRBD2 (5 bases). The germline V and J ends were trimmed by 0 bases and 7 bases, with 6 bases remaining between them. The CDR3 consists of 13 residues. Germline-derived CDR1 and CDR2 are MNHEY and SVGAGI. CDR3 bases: TGTGCCAGCAGTTACTCGAGCGGCGGGGAGCTGTTTTTT. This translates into CASSYSSGGELFF.

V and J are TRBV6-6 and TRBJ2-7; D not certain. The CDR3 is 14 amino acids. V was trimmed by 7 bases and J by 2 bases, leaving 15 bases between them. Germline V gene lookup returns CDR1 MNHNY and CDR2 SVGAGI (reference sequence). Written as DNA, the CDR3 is TGTGCCAGCACCGTCAATCCGGAAACCTACGAGCAGTACTTC. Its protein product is CASTVNPETYEQYF.

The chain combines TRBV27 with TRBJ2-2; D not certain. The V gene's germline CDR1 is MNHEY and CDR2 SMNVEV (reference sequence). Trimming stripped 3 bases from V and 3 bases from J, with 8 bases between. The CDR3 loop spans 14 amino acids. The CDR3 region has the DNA TGTGCCAGCAGTTTTGCGCCCGACACCGGGGAGCTGTTTTTT. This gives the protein CASSFAPDTGELFF.

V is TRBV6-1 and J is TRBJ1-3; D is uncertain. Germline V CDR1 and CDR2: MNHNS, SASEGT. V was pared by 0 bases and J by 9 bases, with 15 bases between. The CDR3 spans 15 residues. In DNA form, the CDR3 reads TGTGCCAGCAGTGAAGCGATGCCGTCCGGCCTCACCATATATTTT. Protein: CASSEAMPSGLTIYF.

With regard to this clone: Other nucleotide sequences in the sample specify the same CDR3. The chain's CDR3 is CASSPGSNQPQHF. Here the CDR3 DNA reads TGTGCCAGCAGTCCGGGCAGCAATCAGCCCCAGCATTTT. The chain uses TRBV6-5 and TRBJ1-5; D is undetermined. The CDR3 loop spans 13 amino acids. Trimming pared 5 bases from V and 1 base from J, leaving 6 bases between. Germline V gene lookup returns CDR1 MNHEY and CDR2 SVGAGI.

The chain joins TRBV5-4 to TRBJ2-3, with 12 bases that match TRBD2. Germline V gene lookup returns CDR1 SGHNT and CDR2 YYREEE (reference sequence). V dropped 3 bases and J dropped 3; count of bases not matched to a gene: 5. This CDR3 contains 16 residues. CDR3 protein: CASSYSSGGATDTQYF. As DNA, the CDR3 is TGTGCCAGCAGCTATTCTAGCGGGGGGGCGACAGATACGCAGTATTTT.

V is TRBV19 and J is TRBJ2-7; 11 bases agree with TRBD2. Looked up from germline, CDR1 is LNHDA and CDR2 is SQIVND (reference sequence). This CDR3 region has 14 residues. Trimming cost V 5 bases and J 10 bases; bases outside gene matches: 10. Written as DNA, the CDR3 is TGTGCCAGTAGTTCCCTAGCGGGAGGTGGAAGCCAGTACTTC. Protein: CASSSLAGGGSQYF.

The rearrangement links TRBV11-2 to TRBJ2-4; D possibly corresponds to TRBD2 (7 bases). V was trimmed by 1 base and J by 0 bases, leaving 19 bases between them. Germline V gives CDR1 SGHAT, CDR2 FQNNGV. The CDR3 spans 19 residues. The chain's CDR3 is CASSLVGGEGYLAKNIQYF. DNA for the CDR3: TGTGCCAGCAGCTTAGTAGGGGGGGAAGGTTATCTAGCCAAAAACATTCAGTACTTC.

The chain's CDR3 is CASSQDLTSGSLEQYF. DNA for the CDR3: TGCGCCAGCAGCCAAGATCTAACTAGCGGGAGTCTCGAGCAGTACTTC. J is TRBJ2-7 and V is TRBV4-1; 11 nucleotides align to TRBD2. The trim removed 0 bases at V and 6 bases at J, leaving 7 bases unmatched. Germline V CDR1 and CDR2: MGHRA, YSYEKL. CDR3 size: 16 residues.

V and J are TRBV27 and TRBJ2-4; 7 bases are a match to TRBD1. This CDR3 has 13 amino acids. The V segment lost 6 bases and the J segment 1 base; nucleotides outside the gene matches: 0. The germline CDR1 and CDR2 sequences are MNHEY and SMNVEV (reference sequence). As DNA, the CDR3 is TGTGCCAGCAGCAGGGGGGCCAAAAACATTCAGTACTTC. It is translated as CASSRGAKNIQYF.

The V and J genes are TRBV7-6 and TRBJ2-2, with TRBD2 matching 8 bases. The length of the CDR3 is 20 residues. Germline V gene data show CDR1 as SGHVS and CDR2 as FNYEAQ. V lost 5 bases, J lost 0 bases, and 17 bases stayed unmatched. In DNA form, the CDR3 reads TGTGCCAGCAGCCCATTAGCGGGGAAATCTTTAACGGCGAACACCGGGGAGCTGTTTTTT. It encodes CASSPLAGKSLTANTGELFF.

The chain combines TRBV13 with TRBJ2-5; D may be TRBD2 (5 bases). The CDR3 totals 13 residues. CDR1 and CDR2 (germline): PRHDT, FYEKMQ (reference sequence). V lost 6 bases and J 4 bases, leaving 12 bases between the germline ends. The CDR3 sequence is CASSVIARETQYF. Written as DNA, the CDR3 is TGTGCCAGCAGTGTGATAGCGCGAGAGACCCAGTACTTC. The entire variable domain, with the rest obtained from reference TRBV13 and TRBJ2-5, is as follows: AAGVIQSPRHLIKEKRETATLKCYPIPRHDTVYWYQQGPGQDPQFLISFYEKMQSDKGSIPDRFSAQQFSDYHSELNMSSLELGDSALYFCASSVIARETQYFGPGTRLLVL.

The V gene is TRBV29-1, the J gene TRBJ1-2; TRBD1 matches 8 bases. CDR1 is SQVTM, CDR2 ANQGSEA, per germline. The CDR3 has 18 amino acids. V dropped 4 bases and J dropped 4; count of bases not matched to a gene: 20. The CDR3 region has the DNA TGCAGCGTTGTCTTCCCTAGGCAGGGGGCTGGAATCAGCTATGGCTACACCTTC. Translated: CSVVFPRQGAGISYGYTF.

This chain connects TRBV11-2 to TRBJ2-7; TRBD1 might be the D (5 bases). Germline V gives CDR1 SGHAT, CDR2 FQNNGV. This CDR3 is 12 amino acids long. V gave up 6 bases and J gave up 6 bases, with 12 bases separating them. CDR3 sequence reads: CASRLQGPEQYF. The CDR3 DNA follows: TGTGCCAGCAGACTCCAGGGTCCCGAGCAGTACTTC.